Each of the 23 T cell receptor beta chains below was sequenced from the same sample in a study of shared clonotypes between healthy human individuals. Using immunoSEQ multiplex PCR, the repertoire was profiled, and TCRdb retains in-frame clones only, with some absent. Of 2 million to 2.5 million clones detected, around 95% appear once; the ten largest clones hold roughly 0.13%. Material: naive CD4+ T cells sorted from blood. Subset indicated: CD45RA+ positively selected. The receptors were gathered from a man aged 18 to 35 in good health.

The chain carries TRBV7-9 and TRBJ2-7, with 9 bases lining up with TRBD1. CDR1 SEHNR and CDR2 FQNEAQ come from the germline V gene (reference sequence). The CDR3 has 15 amino acids. Trimming at V came to 1 base and at J to 0 bases, leaving 1 base not matched to a gene. The CDR3 loop reads CASSLGDRASYEQYF. The CDR3 bases are TGTGCCAGCAGCTTAGGGGACAGGGCCTCCTACGAGCAGTACTTC.

The chain carries TRBV5-4 and TRBJ2-3, with 7 bases fitting TRBD2. Looked up from germline, CDR1 is SGHNT and CDR2 is YYREEE (reference sequence). The CDR3 covers 16 residues. Trimming removed 0 bases from V and 3 bases from J; junction bases left unmatched: 7. In nucleotides, the CDR3 is TGTGCCAGCAGCTTGGTAGCGACTAGCAAAACAGATACGCAGTATTTT. Its translation is CASSLVATSKTDTQYF.

This rearrangement joins TRBV5-4 to TRBJ2-3, with 7 bases matching TRBD1. Per germline, CDR1 SGHNT and CDR2 YYREEE (reference sequence). V was clipped by 4 bases and J by 4 bases; unmatched bases: 3. This CDR3 region has 13 residues. CDR3 protein: CASSRTGPDTQYF. The CDR3 nucleotides are TGTGCCAGCAGCCGGACAGGTCCAGATACGCAGTATTTT.

With regard to this clone: Other nucleotide sequences in the sample specify the same CDR3. V and J are TRBV7-3 and TRBJ2-2; D call uncertain. This CDR3 is built from 14 residues. Trimming stripped 0 bases from V and 0 bases from J, with 2 bases between. Germline CDR1 is SGHTA and CDR2 is FQGTGA. CDR3 DNA: TGTGCCAGCAGCTTAACCGCGAACACCGGGGAGCTGTTTTTT. Protein: CASSLTANTGELFF. The whole variable domain, filled in from reference TRBV7-3 and TRBJ2-2, reads GAGVSQTPSNKVTEKGKYVELRCDPISGHTALYWYRQSLGQGPEFLIYFQGTGAADDSGLPNDRFFAVRPEGSVSTLKIQRTERGDSAVYLCASSLTANTGELFFGEGSRLTVL.

The rearrangement links TRBV27 to TRBJ2-2; 9 positions agree with TRBD1. J lost 3 bases, V lost 2 bases, and 7 bases had no gene match. CDR3 length: 17 amino acids. Looked up from germline, CDR1 is MNHEY and CDR2 is SMNVEV (reference sequence). In DNA, the CDR3 is TGTGCCAGCAGTTTACGCCGGGACAGGGTCTACACCGGGGAGCTGTTTTTT. It specifies CASSLRRDRVYTGELFF.

V and J are TRBV11-1 and TRBJ1-1; no reliable D call. The CDR3 sequence is 13 residues long. Per germline, CDR1 SGHAT and CDR2 FQDESV (reference sequence). Trimming cost V 1 base and J 7 bases, with 10 bases left between them. The chain's CDR3 is CASSLGGLNEAFF. CDR3 DNA: TGTGCCAGCAGCTTAGGTGGCCTAAATGAAGCTTTCTTT.

This clone has a count of ten or more. V usage is TRBV4-1 and J usage is TRBJ1-1; tentative D call: TRBD1 (5 bases). CDR3 size: 14 residues. Germline V CDR1 and CDR2: MGHRA, YSYEKL. Trimming shortened V by 0 bases and J by 11 bases, and 16 bases separated the two germline ends. For the CDR3, the DNA is TGCGCCAGCAGCCAAGATGCGCAGGGCACCGCCGCTTTCTTT. Encoded protein: CASSQDAQGTAAFF.

The chain is built from TRBV6-5 and TRBJ2-7; TRBD2 agrees at 14 bases. Germline V lookup: CDR1 MNHEY, CDR2 SVGAGI. Trimming took 10 bases from V and 3 from J; bases not matched to a gene: 8. The CDR3 extends over 15 amino acids. In nucleotides, the CDR3 is TGTGCCATCACGACTGGGACTAGCGGGGGCTACGAGCAGTACTTC. This gives the protein CAITTGTSGGYEQYF.

The chain couples TRBV19 to TRBJ2-1, with 7 bases lining up with TRBD2. Unmatched junction bases numbered 5, after V lost 6 bases and J lost 6 bases. Per the germline V gene, CDR1 is LNHDA and CDR2 is SQIVND (reference sequence). There are 13 residues in the CDR3. The CDR3 reads CASRQASGNEQFF. Written as DNA, the CDR3 is TGTGCCAGTAGGCAGGCTAGCGGCAATGAGCAGTTCTTC.

J is TRBJ2-7 and V is TRBV6-5; TRBD2 matches 8 bases. Germline CDR1 and CDR2: MNHEY and SVGAGI. V was clipped by 6 bases and J by 9 bases; unmatched bases: 10. The length of the CDR3 is 13 residues. CDR3 sequence: CASSGGTRLGQYF. The CDR3 nucleotides read TGTGCCAGCAGCGGGGGGACTAGGCTCGGGCAGTACTTC.

A note on this clone: Different DNA sequences within this sample yield the same CDR3. The chain couples TRBV5-1 to TRBJ1-1, with TRBD1 matching 7 bases. V shed 5 bases, J shed 2 bases, and the junction held 6 bases outside the gene matches. CDR3 length: 14 amino acids. Looked up from germline, CDR1 is SGHRS and CDR2 is YFSETQ. Written as DNA, the CDR3 is TGCGCCAGCAGGATAGGGACAGCCAACACTGAAGCTTTCTTT. It is translated as CASRIGTANTEAFF.

The rearrangement joins TRBV6-6 to TRBJ2-1; possible D gene TRBD2, 5 bases. The CDR3 consists of 15 residues. Per germline, CDR1 MNHNY and CDR2 SVGAGI (reference sequence). V was cut by 0 bases and J by 6 bases, with 12 bases left in between. The CDR3 region has the DNA TGTGCCAGCAGTTACTCGACTTTTGGAGGCAATGAGCAGTTCTTC. Its protein product is CASSYSTFGGNEQFF.

The chain is built from TRBV29-1 and TRBJ1-5; 7 bases are a match to TRBD1. With 6 bases clipped from V and 6 bases from J, the junction kept 8 bases outside the gene matches. CDR1 SQVTM and CDR2 ANQGSEA come from the germline V gene. The CDR3 covers 13 residues. CDR3 in amino acids: CSVRDREGQPQHF. As DNA, the CDR3 is TGCAGCGTCCGAGACAGGGAGGGTCAGCCCCAGCATTTT.

The chain couples TRBV5-4 to TRBJ1-2; a possible D gene is TRBD1 (5 bases). This CDR3 region has 16 residues. V was shortened by 0 bases and J by 0 bases, with 12 bases between the two germline ends. In germline, CDR1 is SGHNT, CDR2 YYREEE (reference sequence). The CDR3 DNA reads as TGTGCCAGCAGCTTGGGGGGACTCATTTCTAACTATGGCTACACCTTC. Its protein is CASSLGGLISNYGYTF.

This clone was recorded once. The CDR3 coding sequence is TGTGCCAGAAGCCGGGACGACTATAGCAATCAGCCCCAGCATTTT. Residues: CARSRDDYSNQPQHF. The V call is TRBV5-3, the J call TRBJ1-5; D possibly corresponds to TRBD1 (5 bases). TRBV5-3 is known as an ORF, though its function is uncertain. Trimming left V 4 bases short and J 0 bases short, with 11 bases between. This CDR3 has 15 amino acids.

The CDR3 is CASSLWLSETQYF. CDR3 sequence (DNA): TGTGCCAGCAGCTTATGGCTTAGCGAGACCCAGTACTTC. This chain connects TRBV11-2 to TRBJ2-5, with no clear D. The germline gives CDR1 SGHAT, CDR2 FQNNGV. V shed 2 bases and J shed 5 bases, with 9 bases lying between them. This CDR3 spans 13 amino acids. Full variable domain (remainder filled in from reference TRBV11-2 and TRBJ2-5): EAGVAQSPRYKIIEKRQSVAFWCNPISGHATLYWYQQILGQGPKLLIQFQNNGVVDDSQLPKDRFSAERLKGVDSTLKIQPAKLEDSAVYLCASSLWLSETQYFGPGTRLLVL.

The chain is built from TRBV10-3 and TRBJ1-2; D perhaps matches TRBD1 (6 bases). CDR1 ENHRY and CDR2 SYGVKD come from the germline V gene. The CDR3 contains 13 residues. Trimming cost V 2 bases and J 10 bases, with 14 bases left between them. The CDR3 DNA follows: TGTGCCATCAGTGAGCGGCAGGGGCCCTCCTACACCTTC. Translation gives CAISERQGPSYTF.

V gene TRBV6-5 combines with J gene TRBJ1-1; D perhaps matches TRBD1 (5 bases). V lost 2 bases, J lost 4 bases, and 11 bases lay in between. CDR1 is MNHEY and CDR2 is SVGAGI in the germline V gene. The CDR3 covers 14 residues. The CDR3 sequence is CASSYTRGTTEAFF. The CDR3 bases are TGTGCCAGCAGTTACACTAGGGGTACCACTGAAGCTTTCTTT.

In its sample, this clone was seen a few times. The CDR3 region has the DNA TGTGCCAGCAGCTTAGCCAGTAGAACTTCACCCCTCCACTTT. Protein sequence: CASSLASRTSPLHF. This chain links TRBV11-2 with TRBJ1-6; D unclear. Germline-derived CDR1 and CDR2 are SGHAT and FQNNGV. The CDR3 totals 14 residues. The V gene lost 1 base and the J gene lost 9 bases, with 10 bases spanning the gap.

The table lists this clone with a few counts. The V call is TRBV5-5, the J call TRBJ2-7; D is uncertain. CDR3 length: 12 residues. From germline, CDR1 is SGHKS and CDR2 YYEKEE (reference sequence). The germline V and J ends were trimmed by 5 bases and 3 bases, with 9 bases remaining between them. CDR3 sequence: CASRNWDYEQYF. CDR3 bases: TGTGCCAGCAGGAACTGGGACTACGAGCAGTACTTC. Supplemented by reference TRBV5-5 and TRBJ2-7, the full variable domain reads DAGVTQSPTHLIKTRGQQVTLRCSPISGHKSVSWYQQVLGQGPQFIFQYYEKEERGRGNFPDRFSARQFPNYSSELNVNALLLGDSALYLCASRNWDYEQYFGPGTRLTVT.

This chain links TRBV19 with TRBJ2-1; TRBD2 matches 12 bases. Trimming took 6 bases from V and 6 from J; bases not matched to a gene: 6. Per the germline V gene, CDR1 is LNHDA and CDR2 is SQIVND (reference sequence). This CDR3 comprises 15 residues. The CDR3 coding sequence is TGTGCCAGTAGCCCGAAGACTAGCGGGAGCAATGAGCAGTTCTTC. It is translated as CASSPKTSGSNEQFF.

The rearrangement uses TRBV7-9 and TRBJ2-7; TRBD2 matches 12 bases. Germline V gene sequence: CDR1 SEHNR, CDR2 FQNEAQ (reference sequence). This CDR3 has 14 amino acids. With 8 bases clipped from V and 0 bases from J, the junction kept 2 bases outside the gene matches. The CDR3 protein is CASLGLAGSYEQYF. CDR3 sequence (DNA): TGTGCCAGCTTGGGACTAGCGGGCTCCTACGAGCAGTACTTC.

As for this clone: Distinct nucleotide sequences in the sample also encode this CDR3. The rearrangement joins TRBV6-6 to TRBJ1-5; no clear D. The V end was cut by 7 bases, the J end by 2 bases, with 12 bases between. This CDR3 has 14 amino acids. Germline CDR1 reads MNHNY; CDR2 reads SVGAGI (reference sequence). CDR3 in DNA: TGTGCCAGCACTCCCGGGGTTGGCAATCAGCCCCAGCATTTT. Translation: CASTPGVGNQPQHF.